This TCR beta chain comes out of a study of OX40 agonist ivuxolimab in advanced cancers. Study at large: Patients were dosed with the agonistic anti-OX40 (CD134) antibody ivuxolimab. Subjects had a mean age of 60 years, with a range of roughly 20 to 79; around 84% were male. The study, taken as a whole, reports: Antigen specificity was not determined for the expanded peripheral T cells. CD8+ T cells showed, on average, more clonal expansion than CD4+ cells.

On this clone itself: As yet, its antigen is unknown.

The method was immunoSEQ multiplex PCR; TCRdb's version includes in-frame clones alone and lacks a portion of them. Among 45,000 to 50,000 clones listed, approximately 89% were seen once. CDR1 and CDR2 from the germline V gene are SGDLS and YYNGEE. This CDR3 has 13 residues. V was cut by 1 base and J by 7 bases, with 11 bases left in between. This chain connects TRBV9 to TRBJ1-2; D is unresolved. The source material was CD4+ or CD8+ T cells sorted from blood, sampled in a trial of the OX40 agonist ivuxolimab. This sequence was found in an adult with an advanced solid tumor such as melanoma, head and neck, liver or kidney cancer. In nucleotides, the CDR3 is TGTGCCAGCAGCGTATATACTGGGTTTGGCTACACCTTC. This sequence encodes CASSVYTGFGYTF.